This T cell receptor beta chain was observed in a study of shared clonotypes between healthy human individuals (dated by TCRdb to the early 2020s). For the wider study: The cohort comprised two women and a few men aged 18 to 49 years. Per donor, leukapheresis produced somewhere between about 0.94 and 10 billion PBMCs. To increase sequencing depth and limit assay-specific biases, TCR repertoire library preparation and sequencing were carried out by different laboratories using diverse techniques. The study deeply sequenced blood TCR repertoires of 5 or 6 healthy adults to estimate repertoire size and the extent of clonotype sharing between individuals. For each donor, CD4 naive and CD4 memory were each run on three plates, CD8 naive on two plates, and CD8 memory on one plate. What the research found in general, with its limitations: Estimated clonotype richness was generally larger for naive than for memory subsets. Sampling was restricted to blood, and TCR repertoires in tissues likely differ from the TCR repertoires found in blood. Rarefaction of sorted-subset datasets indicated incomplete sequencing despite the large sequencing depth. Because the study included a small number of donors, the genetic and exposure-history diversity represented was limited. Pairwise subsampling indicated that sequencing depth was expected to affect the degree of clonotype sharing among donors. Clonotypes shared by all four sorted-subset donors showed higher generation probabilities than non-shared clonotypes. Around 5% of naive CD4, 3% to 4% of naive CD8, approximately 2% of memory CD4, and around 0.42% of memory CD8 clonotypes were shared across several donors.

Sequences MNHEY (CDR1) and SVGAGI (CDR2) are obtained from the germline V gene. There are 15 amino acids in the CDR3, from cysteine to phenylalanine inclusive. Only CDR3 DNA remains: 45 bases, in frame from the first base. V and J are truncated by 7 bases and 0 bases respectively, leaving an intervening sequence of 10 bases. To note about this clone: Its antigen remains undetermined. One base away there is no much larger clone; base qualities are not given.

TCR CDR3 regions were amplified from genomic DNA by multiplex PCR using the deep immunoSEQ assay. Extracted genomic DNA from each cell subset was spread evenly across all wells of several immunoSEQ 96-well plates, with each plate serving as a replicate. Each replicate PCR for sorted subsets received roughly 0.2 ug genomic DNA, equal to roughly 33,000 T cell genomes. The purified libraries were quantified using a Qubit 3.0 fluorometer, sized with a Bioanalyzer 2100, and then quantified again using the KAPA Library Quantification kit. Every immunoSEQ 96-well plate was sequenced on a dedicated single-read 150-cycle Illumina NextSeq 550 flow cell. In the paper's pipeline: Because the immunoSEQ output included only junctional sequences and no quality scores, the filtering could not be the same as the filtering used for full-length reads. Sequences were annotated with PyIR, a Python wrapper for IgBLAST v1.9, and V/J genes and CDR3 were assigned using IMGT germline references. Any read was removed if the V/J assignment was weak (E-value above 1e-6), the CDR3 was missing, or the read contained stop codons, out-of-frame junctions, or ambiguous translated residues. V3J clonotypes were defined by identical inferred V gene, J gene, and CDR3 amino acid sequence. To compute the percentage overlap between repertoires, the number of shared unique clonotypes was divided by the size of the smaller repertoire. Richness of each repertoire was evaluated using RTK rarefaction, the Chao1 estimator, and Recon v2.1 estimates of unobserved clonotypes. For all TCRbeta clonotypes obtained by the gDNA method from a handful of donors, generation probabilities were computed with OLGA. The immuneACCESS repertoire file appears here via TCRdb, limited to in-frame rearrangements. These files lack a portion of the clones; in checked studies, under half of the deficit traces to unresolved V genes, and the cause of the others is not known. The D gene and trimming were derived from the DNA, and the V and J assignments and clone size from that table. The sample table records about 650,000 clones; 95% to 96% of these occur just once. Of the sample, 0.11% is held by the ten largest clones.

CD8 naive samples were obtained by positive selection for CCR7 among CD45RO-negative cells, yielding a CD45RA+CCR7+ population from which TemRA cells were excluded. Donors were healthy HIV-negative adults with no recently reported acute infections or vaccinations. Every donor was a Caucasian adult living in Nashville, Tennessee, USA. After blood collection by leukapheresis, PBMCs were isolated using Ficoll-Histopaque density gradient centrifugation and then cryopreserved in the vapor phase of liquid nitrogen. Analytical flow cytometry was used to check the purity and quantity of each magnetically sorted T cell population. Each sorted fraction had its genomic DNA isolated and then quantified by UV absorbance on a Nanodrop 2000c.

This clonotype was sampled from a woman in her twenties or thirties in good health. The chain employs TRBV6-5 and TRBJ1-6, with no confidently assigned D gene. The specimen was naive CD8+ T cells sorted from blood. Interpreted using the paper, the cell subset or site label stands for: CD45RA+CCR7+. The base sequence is TGTGCCAGCACTCTGTCCCGCTCCTATAATTCACCCCTCCACTTT. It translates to CASTLSRSYNSPLHF.